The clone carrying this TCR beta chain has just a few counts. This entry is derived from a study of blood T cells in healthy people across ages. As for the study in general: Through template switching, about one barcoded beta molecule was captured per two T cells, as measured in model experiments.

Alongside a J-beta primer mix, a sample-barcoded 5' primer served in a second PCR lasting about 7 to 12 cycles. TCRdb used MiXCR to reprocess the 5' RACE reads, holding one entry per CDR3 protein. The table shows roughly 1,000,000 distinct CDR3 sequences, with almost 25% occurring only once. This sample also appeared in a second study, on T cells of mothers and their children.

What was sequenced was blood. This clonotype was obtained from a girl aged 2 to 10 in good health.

DNA of the CDR3: TGTGCCAGCAGTTTTGAGGGCCGAATGAACACTGAAGCTTTCTTT. Residues: CASSFEGRMNTEAFF. The rearrangement uses TRBV6-5 and TRBJ1-1; the D is unclear. Trimming shortened V by 4 bases and J by 0 bases, and 12 bases separated the two germline ends. From germline, CDR1 is MNHEY and CDR2 SVGAGI. The CDR3 spans 15 residues.